The rows below give T cell receptor beta chains drawn from one sample of a study of T cell changes during pregnancy in multiple sclerosis. Using immunoSEQ multiplex PCR, the repertoire was profiled, and TCRdb retains in-frame clones only, with some absent. In the table there are about 38,000 clones, about 89% of which are singletons. Sequences were derived from CD4+ T cells from peripheral blood mononuclear cells, sampled in the third trimester of pregnancy. The receptors here all came from a female donor in good health, enrolled as a control in a pregnancy study. The CDR3 runs from the conserved cysteine through the conserved F or W.

CDR3aa	v_gene	j_gene	len
CASRRTERNIQYF	TRBV6-5	TRBJ2-4	13
CASSLVGLANTGELFF	TRBV11-2	TRBJ2-2	16
CASNRQENEKLFF	TRBV2	TRBJ1-4	13
CASSRLGYEQYF	TRBV27	.	12
CASSARLADTYEQYF	TRBV7-8	TRBJ2-7	15
CASSSPALAGVYEQYF	TRBV27	TRBJ2-7	16
CASSQESGGNTGELFF	TRBV4-2	TRBJ2-2	16
CASSLIAGGETQYF	TRBV7-2	TRBJ2-5	14
CSASRRDTQYF	TRBV20-1	TRBJ2-3	11
CASSTTSGRINEQFF	TRBV19	TRBJ2-1	15
CASSPGQGQEQYF	TRBV7-2	TRBJ2-7	13
CATSRGLTGELFF	TRBV15	TRBJ2-2	13
CASSLEKGVNYGYTF	TRBV7-2	TRBJ1-2	15
CASSYRTGENTEAFF	TRBV2	TRBJ1-1	15
CASRPATASGPQHF	TRBV2	TRBJ1-5	14
CAISGTGKGEKLFF	TRBV10-3	TRBJ1-4	14
CASRLTPGQGRDEQYF	TRBV7-8	TRBJ2-7	16
CASTFGNEQFF	TRBV7-9	TRBJ2-1	11
CAISESAGLFPNYGYTF	TRBV10-3	TRBJ1-2	17
CAASQGTEAFF	TRBV10-3	TRBJ1-1	11
CASSRGGTDFNEQFF	TRBV11-3	TRBJ2-1	15
CASSSHGTGTSGANVLTF	TRBV28	TRBJ2-6	18
CASGLGHRSYNEQFF	TRBV12-5	TRBJ2-1	15
CSGYTGPNTEAFF	TRBV29-1	TRBJ1-1	13
CASSENLATGELFF	TRBV6-1	TRBJ2-2	14
CASRLAVNSYEQYF	TRBV27	TRBJ2-7	14
CASSEFLAGVNNEQFF	TRBV6-1	TRBJ2-1	16
CASSEHSYTEAFF	TRBV6-1	TRBJ1-1	13
CASSLAGTGLKKLFF	TRBV7-9	TRBJ1-4	15
CASTRQGGTEAFF	TRBV6-1	TRBJ1-1	13
CAIAYTDTQYF	TRBV10-3	TRBJ2-3	11
CASSHRNRGTEAFF	TRBV7-2	TRBJ1-1	14
CASSPGLAGASYNEQFF	TRBV9	TRBJ2-1	17